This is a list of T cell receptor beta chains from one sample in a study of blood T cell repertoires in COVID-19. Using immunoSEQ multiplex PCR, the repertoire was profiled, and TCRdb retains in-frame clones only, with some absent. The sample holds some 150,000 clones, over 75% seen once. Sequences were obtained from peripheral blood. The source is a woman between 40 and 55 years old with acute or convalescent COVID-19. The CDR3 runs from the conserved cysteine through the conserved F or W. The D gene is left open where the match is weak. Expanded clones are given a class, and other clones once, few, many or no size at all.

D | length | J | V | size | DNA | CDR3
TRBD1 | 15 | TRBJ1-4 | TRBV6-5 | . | TGTGCCAGCAACGAATCAGGGGGCTTTGGTGAAAAACTGTTTTTT | CASNESGGFGEKLFF
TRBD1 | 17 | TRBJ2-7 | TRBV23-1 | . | TGCGCCAGCAGTCAATCAGTTGACAGGGGGCTCTCCTACGAGCAGTACTTC | CASSQSVDRGLSYEQYF
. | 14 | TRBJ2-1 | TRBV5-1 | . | TGCGCCAGCAGCTTGGCTCTAGAAGCAATGGAGCAGTTCTTC | CASSLALEAMEQFF
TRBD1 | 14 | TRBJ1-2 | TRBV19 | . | TGTGCCAGTAGTTCTCAGGGGGCCGACTATGGCTACACCTTC | CASSSQGADYGYTF
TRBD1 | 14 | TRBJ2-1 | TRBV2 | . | TGTGCCAGCAGCCGACGGACAGGCTACAATGAGCAGTTCTTC | CASSRRTGYNEQFF
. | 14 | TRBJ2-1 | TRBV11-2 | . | TGTGCCAGCAGCTTGGAGGGGGGGGTCTCTGAGCAGTTCTTC | CASSLEGGVSEQFF
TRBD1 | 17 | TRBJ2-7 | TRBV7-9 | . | TGTGCCAGCAGCTTAGCCCCCAAGGGACAGGGCCCCTACGAGCAGTACTTC | CASSLAPKGQGPYEQYF
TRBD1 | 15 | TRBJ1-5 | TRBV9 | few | TGTGCCAGCAGCTCAGGACAGGGGGCGAATCAGCCCCAGCATTTT | CASSSGQGANQPQHF
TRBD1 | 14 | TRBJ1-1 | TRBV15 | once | TGTGCCACCAGCACCGCAGGGGGTTGGACTGAAGCTTTCTTT | CATSTAGGWTEAFF
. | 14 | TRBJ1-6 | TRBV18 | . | TGTGCCAGCTCACCGGACAATGCTGACTCACCCCTCCACTTT | CASSPDNADSPLHF
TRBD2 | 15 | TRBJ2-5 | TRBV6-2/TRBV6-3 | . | TGTGCCAGCAGTTACACCTTAGCGGGAGGAGAGACCCAGTACTTC | CASSYTLAGGETQYF
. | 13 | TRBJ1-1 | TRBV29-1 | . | TGCAGCGTTGAGGAGCAAACGAACACTGAAGCTTTCTTT | CSVEEQTNTEAFF
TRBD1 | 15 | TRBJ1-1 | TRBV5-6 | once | TGTGCCAGCAGCCCATCAACAGGGGCTAACACTGAAGCTTTCTTT | CASSPSTGANTEAFF
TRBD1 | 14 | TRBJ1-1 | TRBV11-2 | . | TGTGCCAGCAGCATCCGGGACAGTAGGACTGAAGCTTTCTTT | CASSIRDSRTEAFF
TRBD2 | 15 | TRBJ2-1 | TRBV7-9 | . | TGTGCCAGCAGTTCCCACGCGGGGGGAAACAATGAGCAGTTCTTC | CASSSHAGGNNEQFF
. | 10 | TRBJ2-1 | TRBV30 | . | TGTGCCTGGAGTGGCGATGAGCAGTTCTTC | CAWSGDEQFF
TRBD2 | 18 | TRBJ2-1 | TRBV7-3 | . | TGTGCCAGCAGCCTACACCTAGCGGGGGCGGGCTCCTACAATGAGCAGTTCTTC | CASSLHLAGAGSYNEQFF
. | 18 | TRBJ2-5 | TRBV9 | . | TGTGCCAGCAGCGTAGGTTTCCCACGAGGGTCGATCCAAGAGACCCAGTACTTC | CASSVGFPRGSIQETQYF
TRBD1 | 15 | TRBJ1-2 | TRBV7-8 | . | TGTGCCAGCAGCTTAGCCTCGACAGGGAACTATGGCTACACCTTC | CASSLASTGNYGYTF
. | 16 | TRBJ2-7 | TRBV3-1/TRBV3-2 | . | TGTGCCAGCAGCCAAGATCATATGGGCCTTCAATACGAGCAGTACTTC | CASSQDHMGLQYEQYF
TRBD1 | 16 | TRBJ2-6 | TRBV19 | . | TGTGCCAGTAGTATATCCCAGGGGGCTGGGGCCAACGTCCTGACTTTC | CASSISQGAGANVLTF
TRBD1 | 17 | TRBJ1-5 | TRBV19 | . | TGTGCCAGTAGGCCGGGACAGGGGTACTTGGTTTACCAGCCCCAGCATTTT | CASRPGQGYLVYQPQHF
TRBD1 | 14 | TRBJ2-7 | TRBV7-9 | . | TGTGCCAGCACCTCCGGGACAGGGACCTACGAGCAGTACTTC | CASTSGTGTYEQYF
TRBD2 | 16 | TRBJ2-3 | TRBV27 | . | TGTGCCAGCAGTTTAACTAGCGGGGGAAGTACAGATACGCAGTATTTT | CASSLTSGGSTDTQYF
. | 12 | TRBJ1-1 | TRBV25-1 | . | TGTGCCAGCAGTGATTGGAGGACTGAAGCTTTCTTT | CASSDWRTEAFF
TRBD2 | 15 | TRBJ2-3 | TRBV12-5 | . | TGTGCTAGTGGTTTGGGGGGGACTAGCCCAGATACGCAGTATTTT | CASGLGGTSPDTQYF
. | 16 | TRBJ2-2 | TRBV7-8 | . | TGTGCCAGCAGCTTAGAACCCGGGGGGCACACCGGGGAGCTGTTTTTT | CASSLEPGGHTGELFF
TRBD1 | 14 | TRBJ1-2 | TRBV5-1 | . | TGCGCCAGCAGCGCCGGGACAGAAGCCTATGGCTACACCTTC | CASSAGTEAYGYTF
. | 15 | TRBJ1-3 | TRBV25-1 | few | TGTGCCAGCAGAGGGGGGGCAGCAGCTGGAAACACCATATATTTT | CASRGGAAAGNTIYF
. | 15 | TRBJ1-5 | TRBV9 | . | TGTGCCAGCAGTGAGGGGGGGGTTGACAATCAGCCCCAGCATTTT | CASSEGGVDNQPQHF
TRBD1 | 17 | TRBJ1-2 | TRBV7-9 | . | TGTGCCAGCAGCTTAGTAGGCGGACAGGACCCAATGTATGGCTACACCTTC | CASSLVGGQDPMYGYTF
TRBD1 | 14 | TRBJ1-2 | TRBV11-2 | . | TGTGCCAGCTCATCCGAGGACAGGGTCTATGGCTACACCTTC | CASSSEDRVYGYTF
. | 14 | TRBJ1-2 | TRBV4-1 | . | TGCGCCAGCAGCAACGACAGGTACGGCTATGGCTACACCTTC | CASSNDRYGYGYTF
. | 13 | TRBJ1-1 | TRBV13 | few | TGTGCCAGCAATCTGTGGCCGAACACTGAAGCTTTCTTT | CASNLWPNTEAFF
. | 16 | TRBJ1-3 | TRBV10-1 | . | TGCGCCTGCCGTAACCCAACAGGTTTTTCTGGAAACACCATATATTTT | CACRNPTGFSGNTIYF
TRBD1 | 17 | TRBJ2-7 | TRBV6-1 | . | TGTGCCAGCAGTGAAATTCCGACAGGGATTATTTCCTACGAGCAGTACTTC | CASSEIPTGIISYEQYF
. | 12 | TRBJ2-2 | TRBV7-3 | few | TGTGCCAGCCTCTCGAACACCGGGGAGCTGTTTTTT | CASLSNTGELFF
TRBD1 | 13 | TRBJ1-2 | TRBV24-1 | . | TGTGCCACCAGTGACTGGGACAGGGGTGGCTACACCTTC | CATSDWDRGGYTF
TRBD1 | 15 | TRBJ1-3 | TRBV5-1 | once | TGCGCCAGCAGCTTGTCAGGGGGGTCTGGAAACACCATATATTTT | CASSLSGGSGNTIYF
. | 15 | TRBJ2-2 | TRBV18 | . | TGTGCCAGCTCCTCACAGGGTCCGAACACCGGGGAGCTGTTTTTT | CASSSQGPNTGELFF
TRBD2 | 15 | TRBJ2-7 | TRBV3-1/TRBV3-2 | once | TGTGCCAGCAGCCAAGCTAGCGGGCGCTCCTACGAGCAGTACTTC | CASSQASGRSYEQYF
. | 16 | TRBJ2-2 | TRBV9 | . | TGTGCCAGCAGCGTACCAAATTCAGGGTACACCGGGGAGCTGTTTTTT | CASSVPNSGYTGELFF